This passage covers 18 T cell receptor beta chains from one sample sequenced in a study of breast tumors, draining lymph nodes, adjacent tissues. The lymph nodes were axillary draining lymph nodes from breast cancer patients. One entry per CDR3 protein results from TCRdb running MiXCR on the multiplex PCR reads. Found here are approximately 210,000 distinct CDR3 sequences, about 30% of them singletons; the top ten hold just over 1.4%. Specimen: axillary lymph node tissue. The source is a female donor with breast cancer. Some clones in this sample may be carry-over from other donors' samples.

The gene calls are TRBV29-1 and TRBJ2-3; 13 positions agree with TRBD2. CDR1 is SQVTM, CDR2 ANQGSEA, per germline. V lost 6 bases to trimming and J lost 3 bases; unmatched junction nucleotides: 9. The CDR3 is 16 amino acids. CDR3 loop: CSVATSGRARTDTQYF. The DNA for the CDR3 is TGCAGCGTCGCTACTAGCGGGAGGGCTAGGACAGATACGCAGTATTTT.

A remark on this clonotype: A single base separates this from a much larger clone, so it may be a read error. This chain links TRBV9 with TRBJ1-1, with 7 bases that match TRBD1. Germline V CDR1 and CDR2: SGDLS, YYNGEE. The CDR3 spans 13 residues. The CDR3 coding sequence is TGTCCCAGCAGCGTAGACAGGGACACTGAAGCTTTCTTT. This codes for CPSSVDRDTEAFF.

Comment on this clonotype: The junction differs from germline at one of its ends, possibly a read error. V and J are TRBV2 and TRBJ2-7, with a weak D call TRBD2 (6 bases). Germline V CDR1 and CDR2: SNHLY, FYNNEI. This CDR3 region has 19 residues. CDR3 protein: CASRTSEAFAYGSSYDQYF. In nucleotides, the CDR3 is TGTGCCAGCAGGACAAGTGAGGCTTTTGCCTACGGGAGCTCCTACGACCAGTACTTC.

The chain carries TRBV12-3 or TRBV12-4 and TRBJ1-1, with D hard to call. V lost 3 bases and J lost 1, with 6 bases in between. There are 13 residues in the CDR3. The CDR3 loop is CASSLKANTEAFF. Written as DNA, the CDR3 is TGTGCCAGCAGTTTGAAAGCGAACACTGAAGCTTTCTTT.

This clonotype came up many times. The V call is TRBV30, the J call TRBJ2-1; TRBD2 matches at 12 bases. Germline lookup yields CDR1 GTSNPN and CDR2 SVGIG (reference sequence). The CDR3 has 15 residues. V was pared by 2 bases and J by 7 bases, with 6 bases of the junction left unmatched. The CDR3 DNA sequence: TGTGCCTGGAGTCACGCGACTAGCGGGAGTAATGAGCAGTTCTTC. Protein sequence: CAWSHATSGSNEQFF.

This clonotype has at least ten counts. The genes are TRBV5-1 and TRBJ2-3; 11 bases align to TRBD2. Trimming took 4 bases from V and 0 from J; bases not matched to a gene: 4. This CDR3 has 16 amino acids. Germline V gives CDR1 SGHRS, CDR2 YFSETQ. CDR3 nucleotide sequence: TGCGCCAGCAGCCCCTGGACTAGCGGGAGCACAGATACGCAGTATTTT. It codes for CASSPWTSGSTDTQYF.

Note on this clonotype: A single base separates this from a much larger clone, so it may be a read error. The chain joins TRBV6-1 to TRBJ1-3; D is possibly TRBD1 (6 bases). The CDR3 length is 16 residues. Germline CDR1 MNHNS, CDR2 SASEGT. V was shortened by 3 bases and J by 3 bases, with 15 bases between the two germline ends. CDR3 in amino acids: CASSDQTGPFGNTIYF. CDR3 in DNA: TGTGCCAGCAGTGATCAAACAGGGCCTTTTGGAAACACCATATATTTT.

Ten or more counts support this clonotype. The gene calls are TRBV9 and TRBJ2-1; 7 bases map to TRBD2. Germline V gene lookup returns CDR1 SGDLS and CDR2 YYNGEE. Trimming at V came to 3 bases and at J to 3 bases, leaving 6 bases not matched to a gene. The CDR3 contains 15 residues. The CDR3 nucleotides are TGTGCCAGCAGCGAGCAGCGGGGCGTCTACAATGAGCAGTTCTTC. Residues: CASSEQRGVYNEQFF.

This clonotype was observed a handful of times. The rearrangement uses TRBV5-1 and TRBJ2-5, with D hard to call. In germline, CDR1 is SGHRS, CDR2 YFSETQ. V lost 0 bases and J lost 5, with 14 bases in between. This CDR3 spans 15 amino acids. CDR3 nucleotide sequence: TGCGCCAGCAGCTTGGAGAGCTCATTGCACGAGACCCAGTACTTC. As protein: CASSLESSLHETQYF.

This clonotype was seen at least ten times. The gene calls are TRBV30 and TRBJ2-7, with TRBD1 matching 7 bases. The CDR3 runs 13 residues. Trimming removed 0 bases from V and 6 bases from J; junction bases left unmatched: 5. Germline V gene lookup returns CDR1 GTSNPN and CDR2 SVGIG (reference sequence). Written as DNA, the CDR3 is TGTGCCTGGAGTGTAGGGACAGACGCCGAGCAGTACTTC. This sequence encodes CAWSVGTDAEQYF.

The chain uses TRBV7-9 and TRBJ2-1; 8 bases line up with TRBD2. J was trimmed by 1 base and V by 1 base; bases with no gene match: 12. This CDR3 has 19 residues. Germline values: CDR1 SEHNR, CDR2 FQNEAQ (reference sequence). CDR3 nucleotide sequence: TGTGCCAGCAGCTTAGGCGGACTAGCTTACGGAATTTCCTACAATGAGCAGTTCTTC. It encodes CASSLGGLAYGISYNEQFF.

In this sample, this clonotype turned up many times. The chain uses TRBV5-1 and TRBJ2-4, with D maybe TRBD1 (6 bases). The V gene lost 0 bases and the J gene lost 0 bases, with 7 bases spanning the gap. Germline V gives CDR1 SGHRS, CDR2 YFSETQ. This CDR3 comprises 15 residues. The CDR3 coding sequence is TGCGCCAGCAGCTTGGGGACAGCAGCCAAAAACATTCAGTACTTC. Protein sequence: CASSLGTAAKNIQYF.

This clonotype was counted many times. V and J are TRBV20-1 and TRBJ1-5, with D possibly matching TRBD1 (5 bases). Germline V gives CDR1 DFQATT, CDR2 SNEGSKA (reference sequence). Trimming pared 3 bases from V and 2 bases from J, leaving 14 bases between. This CDR3 is built from 15 residues. CDR3 sequence reads: CSARASGQRNQPQHF. The DNA of the CDR3 is TGCAGTGCTAGGGCCTCGGGGCAGCGCAATCAGCCCCAGCATTTT.

This clonotype was seen many times. The genes are TRBV30 and TRBJ1-6, with D possibly matching TRBD1 (5 bases). The ends were cut back, 0 bases at V and 10 bases at J, with 22 bases in the middle. Germline CDR1 reads GTSNPN; CDR2 reads SVGIG (reference sequence). CDR3 length: 17 residues. DNA for the CDR3: TGTGCCTGGAGTGTGACCCGAACAGGAACGGGGAAGTCACCCCTCCACTTT. It yields the protein CAWSVTRTGTGKSPLHF.

In this sample, this clonotype turned up many times. The chain couples TRBV19 to TRBJ2-1; the match to TRBD1 covers 7 bases. The CDR3 is made up of 12 amino acids. From germline, CDR1 is LNHDA and CDR2 SQIVND (reference sequence). J gave up 6 bases and V 7 bases, and 3 bases lay outside the gene matches. The CDR3 sequence is CASNDRVNEQFF. The CDR3 coding sequence is TGTGCCAGTAACGACAGGGTCAATGAGCAGTTCTTC.

This clonotype showed up many times. The V gene is TRBV12-3 or TRBV12-4, the J gene TRBJ2-1, with TRBD1 matching 7 bases. The CDR3 covers 13 residues. V lost 5 bases and J lost 14; bases outside the gene matches: 12. The CDR3 here is CASSPTGMGYEFF. As DNA, the CDR3 is TGTGCCAGCAGTCCGACAGGGATGGGGTACGAGTTCTTC.

V usage is TRBV7-8 and J usage is TRBJ2-7, with 9 bases matching TRBD2. The CDR3 runs to 17 residues. V was pared by 1 base and J by 8 bases, with 15 bases of the junction left unmatched. Germline V gene lookup returns CDR1 SGHVS and CDR2 FQNEAQ. The CDR3 loop is CASSLVSSGTRLVQQYF. In DNA form, the CDR3 reads TGTGCCAGCAGCTTAGTTTCTAGCGGGACTAGATTGGTCCAGCAGTACTTC.

To note about this clonotype: With a much larger clone just one base away, this may be a read error. This sequence joins TRBV20-1 and TRBJ2-7, with 7 positions matching TRBD1. V lost 6 bases to trimming and J lost 6 bases; unmatched junction nucleotides: 14. The CDR3 consists of 14 residues. CDR1 is DFQATT, CDR2 SNEGSKA, per germline (reference sequence). The DNA for the CDR3 is TGCAGTGCGGGGGTGACAGGGACCTACTCCGAGCAGTACTTC. It is translated as CSAGVTGTYSEQYF.